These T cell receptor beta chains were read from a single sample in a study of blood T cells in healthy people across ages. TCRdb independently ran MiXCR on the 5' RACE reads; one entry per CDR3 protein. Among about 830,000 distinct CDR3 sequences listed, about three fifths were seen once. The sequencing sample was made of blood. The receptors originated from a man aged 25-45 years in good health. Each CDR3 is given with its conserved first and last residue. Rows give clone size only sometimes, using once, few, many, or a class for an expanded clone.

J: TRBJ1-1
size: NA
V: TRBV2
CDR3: CASYAPGSTEAFF

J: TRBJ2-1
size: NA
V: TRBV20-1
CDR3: CSARDDGLHNEQFF

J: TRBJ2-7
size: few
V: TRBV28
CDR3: CASTLRAVRYEQYF

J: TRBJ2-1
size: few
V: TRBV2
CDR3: CASRETSGINRNEQFF

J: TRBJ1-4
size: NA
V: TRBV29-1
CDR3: CSVEERTNEKLFF

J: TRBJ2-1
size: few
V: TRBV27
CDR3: CASSLNSDEQFF

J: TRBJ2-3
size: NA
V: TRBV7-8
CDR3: CASSSGCGRGIACWQYF

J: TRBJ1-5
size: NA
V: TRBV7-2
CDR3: CASSLDPGGYQPQHF

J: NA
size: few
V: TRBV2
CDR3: CASSVLAGGSSEQYF

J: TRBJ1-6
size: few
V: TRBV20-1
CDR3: CSAQPSDSPLHF

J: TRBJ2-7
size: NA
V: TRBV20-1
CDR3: CSARDPGQGDYEQYF

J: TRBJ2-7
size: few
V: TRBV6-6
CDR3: CASSSPLGRNAYEQYF

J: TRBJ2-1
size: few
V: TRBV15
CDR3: CATSEGTGRSNEQFF

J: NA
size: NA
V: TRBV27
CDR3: CASSVPSTGGSYEQYF

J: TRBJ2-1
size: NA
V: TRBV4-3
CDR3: CASSQGRANNEQFF

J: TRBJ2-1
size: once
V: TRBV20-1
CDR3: CSASIWRDGEQFF

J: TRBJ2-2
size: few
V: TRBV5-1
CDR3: CASSFTSGGSTGELFF

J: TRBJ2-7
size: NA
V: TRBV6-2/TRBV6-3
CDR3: CASSYLGTYNEQYF

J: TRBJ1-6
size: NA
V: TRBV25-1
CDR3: CASSEGGGDSPLHF

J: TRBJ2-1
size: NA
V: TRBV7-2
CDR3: CASSPSGTSAASYNEQFF

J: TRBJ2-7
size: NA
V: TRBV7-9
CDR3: CASSLAGRGRNYEQYF

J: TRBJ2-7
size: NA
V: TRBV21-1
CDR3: CASSNGITGEGSYGQYF

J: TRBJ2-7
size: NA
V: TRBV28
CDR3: CASSSYLIRQESYEQYF

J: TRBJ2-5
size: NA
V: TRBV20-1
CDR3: CSARDWTGVETQYF

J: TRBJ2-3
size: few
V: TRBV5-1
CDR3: CASSRQGVSTDTQYF

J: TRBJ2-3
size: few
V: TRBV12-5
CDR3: CASGLAQGGSDTQYF

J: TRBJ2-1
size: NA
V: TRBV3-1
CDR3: CASSRQVYYNEQFF

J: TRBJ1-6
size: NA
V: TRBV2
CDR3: CASSRLYNSPLHF

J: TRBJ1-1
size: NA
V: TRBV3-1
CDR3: CASSPQGGQGAFRAFF

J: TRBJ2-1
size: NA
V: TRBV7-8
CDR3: CASSSDRLSYNEQFF

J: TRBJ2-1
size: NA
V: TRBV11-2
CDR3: CASSLGLAGQYNEQFF

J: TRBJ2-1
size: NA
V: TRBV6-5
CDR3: CASTQRPSGGEQFF

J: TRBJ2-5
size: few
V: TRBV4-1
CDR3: CASSHLAGETQYF

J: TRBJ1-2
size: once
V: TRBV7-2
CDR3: CASSSDREGGYTF

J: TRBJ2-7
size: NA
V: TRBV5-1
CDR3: CASSWAGVSSYEQYF

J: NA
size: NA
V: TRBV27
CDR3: CASSPTVSYLEQYF

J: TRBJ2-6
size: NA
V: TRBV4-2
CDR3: CASSQELVISGANVLTF

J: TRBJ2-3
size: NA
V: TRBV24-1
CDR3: CATSERALAGGEDTQYF

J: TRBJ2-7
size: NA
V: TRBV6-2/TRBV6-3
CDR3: CASSYRTDDSGVRYYEQYF

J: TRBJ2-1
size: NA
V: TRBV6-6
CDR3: CASRLDPDHYNEQFF

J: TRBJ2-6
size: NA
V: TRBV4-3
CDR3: CASSQEVHGLSGANVLTF

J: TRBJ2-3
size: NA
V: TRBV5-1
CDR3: CASSPGQGQDTQYF

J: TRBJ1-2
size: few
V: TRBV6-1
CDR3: CASSEAQQDNYGYTF

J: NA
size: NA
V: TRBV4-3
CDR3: CASSQGEGGAIEQYF

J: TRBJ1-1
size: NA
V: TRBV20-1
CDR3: CSARHRSGTEAFF

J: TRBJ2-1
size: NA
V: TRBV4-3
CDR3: CASSHWLADFNEQFF